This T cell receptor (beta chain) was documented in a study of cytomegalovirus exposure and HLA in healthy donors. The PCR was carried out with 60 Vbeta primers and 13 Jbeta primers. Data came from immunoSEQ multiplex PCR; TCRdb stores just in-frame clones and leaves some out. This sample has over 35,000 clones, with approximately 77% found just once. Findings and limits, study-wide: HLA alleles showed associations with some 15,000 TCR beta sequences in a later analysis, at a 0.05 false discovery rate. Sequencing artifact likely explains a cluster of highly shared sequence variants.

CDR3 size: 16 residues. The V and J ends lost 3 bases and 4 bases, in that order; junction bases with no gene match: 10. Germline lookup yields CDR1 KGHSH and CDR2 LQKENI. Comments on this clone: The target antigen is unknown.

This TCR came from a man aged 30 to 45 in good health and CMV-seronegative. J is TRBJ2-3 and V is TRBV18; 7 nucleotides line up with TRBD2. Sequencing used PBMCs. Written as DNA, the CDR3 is TGTGCCAGCTCACCGTACGGCGGGAGCGTTTCAGATACGCAGTATTTT. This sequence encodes CASSPYGGSVSDTQYF.